This T cell receptor beta chain was retrieved from a study of OX40 agonist ivuxolimab in advanced cancers. The sample holds one count of this clone. Assay: immunoSEQ multiplex PCR; the TCRdb copy retains only in-frame clones and omits some. There are 20,000 to 25,000 clones in the sample; 65% to 90% occur only once, and around a third lies in the top ten. CDR3 length equals 18 residues. CDR1 SGHAT and CDR2 FQNNGV come from the germline V gene. V was pared by 5 bases and J by 6 bases, with 18 bases of the junction left unmatched. Here the sequenced sample was CD4+ or CD8+ T cells sorted from blood, taken in a trial of the OX40 agonist ivuxolimab. The clonotype comes from an adult with an advanced solid tumor such as melanoma, head and neck, liver or kidney cancer. The chain employs TRBV11-2 and TRBJ2-1; 8 bases line up with TRBD1. The CDR3: CASSPFPDRDRSTNEQFF. The CDR3 DNA reads TGTGCCAGCAGCCCCTTTCCCGACCGGGACAGGAGTACCAATGAGCAGTTCTTC. The full variable domain, its missing parts supplied by reference TRBV11-2 and TRBJ2-1, is EAGVAQSPRYKIIEKRQSVAFWCNPISGHATLYWYQQILGQGPKLLIQFQNNGVVDDSQLPKDRFSAERLKGVDSTLKIQPAKLEDSAVYLCASSPFPDRDRSTNEQFFGPGTRLTVL.